Listed below are T cell receptor beta chains from one sample, sequenced in a study of blood T cell repertoires in COVID-19. Method: immunoSEQ multiplex PCR; TCRdb's copy keeps in-frame clones and lacks some. The sample lists some 160,000 clones; around 90% were seen once. The sample taken for sequencing was peripheral blood. Every receptor here comes from a man between 60 and 75 years old with acute or convalescent COVID-19. CDR3s include the opening cysteine and the closing phenylalanine or tryptophan. Fields, in order: D gene, clone size, CDR3 length, V gene, J gene, CDR3 protein, CDR3 DNA. A D gene is named only where the DNA matches it firmly. Clone size, where shown, is once, few, many, or a class for clones that have expanded.

d_call: NA
clone_size: NA
cdr3_length: 13
v_call: TRBV24-1
j_call: TRBJ2-1
cdr3_aa: CATSVSSYNEQFF
cdr3_nt: TGTGCCACCAGTGTTAGCTCCTACAATGAGCAGTTCTTC

d_call: NA
clone_size: NA
cdr3_length: 14
v_call: TRBV2
j_call: TRBJ2-3
cdr3_aa: CASSELRGTDTQYF
cdr3_nt: TGTGCCAGCAGTGAACTTAGAGGTACAGATACGCAGTATTTT

d_call: NA
clone_size: NA
cdr3_length: 14
v_call: TRBV4-3
j_call: TRBJ1-2
cdr3_aa: CASSLAGDKYGYTF
cdr3_nt: TGCGCCAGCAGTCTTGCTGGGGACAAGTATGGCTACACCTTC

d_call: NA
clone_size: NA
cdr3_length: 16
v_call: TRBV27
j_call: TRBJ1-2
cdr3_aa: CASSKAGVEGVYGYTF
cdr3_nt: TGTGCCAGCTCAAAAGCGGGGGTCGAGGGGGTTTATGGCTACACCTTC

d_call: TRBD1
clone_size: few
cdr3_length: 15
v_call: TRBV5-5
j_call: TRBJ2-7
cdr3_aa: CASSKGTGGAYEQYF
cdr3_nt: TGTGCCAGCAGCAAGGGGACAGGGGGGGCCTACGAGCAGTACTTC

d_call: TRBD1
clone_size: NA
cdr3_length: 18
v_call: TRBV7-9
j_call: TRBJ1-2
cdr3_aa: CASSLKPGQGTSNYGYTF
cdr3_nt: TGTGCCAGCAGCCTTAAACCGGGACAGGGGACGTCTAACTATGGCTACACCTTC

d_call: NA
clone_size: NA
cdr3_length: 16
v_call: TRBV18
j_call: TRBJ1-1
cdr3_aa: CASSPQTGGGSTEAFF
cdr3_nt: TGTGCCAGCTCACCCCAGACGGGGGGCGGGAGCACTGAAGCTTTCTTT

d_call: TRBD1
clone_size: NA
cdr3_length: 15
v_call: TRBV19
j_call: TRBJ1-2
cdr3_aa: CASSIVTGTNYGYTF
cdr3_nt: TGTGCCAGTAGTATAGTGACAGGGACTAACTATGGCTACACCTTC

d_call: NA
clone_size: few
cdr3_length: 15
v_call: TRBV7-3
j_call: TRBJ2-2
cdr3_aa: CASSLGLVNTGELFF
cdr3_nt: TGTGCCAGCAGCTTAGGTTTAGTAAACACCGGGGAGCTGTTTTTT

d_call: NA
clone_size: once
cdr3_length: 16
v_call: TRBV19
j_call: TRBJ2-6
cdr3_aa: CASIDRSTSGANVLTF
cdr3_nt: TGTGCCAGTATTGACAGGAGCACCTCTGGGGCCAACGTCCTGACTTTC

d_call: NA
clone_size: NA
cdr3_length: 15
v_call: TRBV6-1
j_call: TRBJ1-5
cdr3_aa: CASSERGGWGQPQHF
cdr3_nt: TGTGCCAGCAGTGAACGGGGGGGATGGGGTCAGCCCCAGCATTTT

d_call: NA
clone_size: NA
cdr3_length: 14
v_call: TRBV6-5
j_call: TRBJ2-3
cdr3_aa: CASSYVAGADTQYF
cdr3_nt: TGTGCCAGCAGTTACGTGGCGGGCGCAGATACGCAGTATTTT

d_call: TRBD1
clone_size: NA
cdr3_length: 15
v_call: TRBV7-2
j_call: TRBJ1-3
cdr3_aa: CASSLPTGAVNTIYF
cdr3_nt: TGTGCCAGCAGCTTACCCACAGGGGCAGTAAACACCATATATTTT

d_call: TRBD2
clone_size: NA
cdr3_length: 15
v_call: TRBV3-1/TRBV3-2
j_call: TRBJ2-1
cdr3_aa: CASSQGWRGGGEQFF
cdr3_nt: TGTGCCAGCAGCCAAGGTTGGCGGGGGGGAGGTGAGCAGTTCTTC

d_call: NA
clone_size: NA
cdr3_length: 14
v_call: TRBV10-1
j_call: TRBJ1-1
cdr3_aa: CASRRPTGGPEAFF
cdr3_nt: TGCGCCAGCAGGAGACCTACGGGGGGCCCTGAAGCTTTCTTT

d_call: NA
clone_size: NA
cdr3_length: 12
v_call: TRBV12-3/TRBV12-4
j_call: TRBJ1-2
cdr3_aa: CASSQGSDGYTF
cdr3_nt: TGTGCCAGCAGCCAGGGATCGGATGGCTACACCTTC

d_call: NA
clone_size: once
cdr3_length: 17
v_call: TRBV4-1
j_call: TRBJ1-6
cdr3_aa: CASSRSVRGSYNSPLHF
cdr3_nt: TGCGCCAGCAGTCGCTCGGTTAGGGGCTCCTATAATTCACCCCTCCACTTT

d_call: NA
clone_size: NA
cdr3_length: 14
v_call: TRBV24-1
j_call: TRBJ2-2
cdr3_aa: CATSLDSTTGELFF
cdr3_nt: TGTGCCACCAGTCTTGACAGCACCACCGGGGAGCTGTTTTTT

d_call: TRBD1
clone_size: NA
cdr3_length: 15
v_call: TRBV30
j_call: TRBJ2-7
cdr3_aa: CAWSVQTGGNIEQYF
cdr3_nt: TGTGCCTGGAGTGTACAAACAGGGGGAAATATCGAGCAGTACTTC

d_call: TRBD2
clone_size: NA
cdr3_length: 16
v_call: TRBV3-1/TRBV3-2
j_call: TRBJ2-1
cdr3_aa: CASSQERLAAYNEQFF
cdr3_nt: TGTGCCAGCAGCCAAGAAAGGCTAGCGGCCTACAATGAGCAGTTCTTC

d_call: NA
clone_size: NA
cdr3_length: 13
v_call: TRBV7-8
j_call: TRBJ2-1
cdr3_aa: CASSFPDSNEQFF
cdr3_nt: TGTGCCAGCAGCTTTCCGGACAGCAATGAGCAGTTCTTC

d_call: NA
clone_size: NA
cdr3_length: 12
v_call: TRBV6-8
j_call: TRBJ1-3
cdr3_aa: CAVLLSGNTIYF
cdr3_nt: TGTGCTGTCCTTCTCTCTGGAAACACCATATATTTT

d_call: TRBD1
clone_size: NA
cdr3_length: 14
v_call: TRBV5-6
j_call: TRBJ2-7
cdr3_aa: CASSLDRGYYRQYF
cdr3_nt: TGTGCCAGCAGCTTGGACAGGGGGTATTATCGGCAGTACTTC

d_call: NA
clone_size: NA
cdr3_length: 14
v_call: TRBV24-1
j_call: TRBJ2-3
cdr3_aa: CATRGTGGTDTQYF
cdr3_nt: TGTGCCACACGGGGAACGGGGGGCACAGATACGCAGTATTTT

d_call: TRBD1
clone_size: few
cdr3_length: 15
v_call: TRBV5-1
j_call: TRBJ1-2
cdr3_aa: CASSPGTGGQGGYTF
cdr3_nt: TGCGCCAGCAGCCCTGGGACAGGAGGGCAGGGCGGCTACACCTTC